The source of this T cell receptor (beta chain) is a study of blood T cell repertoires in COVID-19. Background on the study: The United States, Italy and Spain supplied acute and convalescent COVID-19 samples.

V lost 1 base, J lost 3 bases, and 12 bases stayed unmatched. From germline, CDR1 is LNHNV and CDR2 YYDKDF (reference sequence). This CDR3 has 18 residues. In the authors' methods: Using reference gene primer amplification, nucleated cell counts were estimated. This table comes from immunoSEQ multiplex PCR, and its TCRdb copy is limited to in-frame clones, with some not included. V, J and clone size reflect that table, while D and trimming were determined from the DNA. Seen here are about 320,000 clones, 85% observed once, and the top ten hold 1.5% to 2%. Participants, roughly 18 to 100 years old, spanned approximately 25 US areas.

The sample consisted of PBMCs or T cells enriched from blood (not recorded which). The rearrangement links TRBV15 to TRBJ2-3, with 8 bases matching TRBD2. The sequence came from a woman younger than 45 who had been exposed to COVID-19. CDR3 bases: TGTGCCACCAGCAGAGGGTTAGCGGGGTGGGAGGGAACAGATACGCAGTATTTT. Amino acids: CATSRGLAGWEGTDTQYF.